This T cell receptor (beta chain) emerged from a study of cytomegalovirus exposure and HLA in healthy donors. Of note for this clone: Its antigen is currently unknown.

Study-level points and caveats: Later on, a genetic analysis was performed. It linked a missense variant in DCLRE1C with V- and J-gene trimming of TCR beta.

The CDR3 covers 15 residues. V lost 3 bases to trimming and J lost 0 bases; unmatched junction nucleotides: 4. The germline CDR1 and CDR2 sequences are SNHLY and FYNNEI. The PCR was carried out with 60 Vbeta primers and 13 Jbeta primers. Sequencing used immunoSEQ multiplex PCR; TCRdb keeps in-frame clones, though not all of them. The sample carries roughly 170,000 clones, roughly 80% recorded once. V usage is TRBV2 and J usage is TRBJ2-5; 7 positions agree with TRBD1. This TCR was sampled from a woman under 30 in good health and CMV-seronegative. Sequenced: PBMCs. The CDR3 DNA sequence: TGTGCCAGCAGTGAGGGCAGGGGGTACCAAGAGACCCAGTACTTC. Translating it yields CASSEGRGYQETQYF.